What follows are 13 T cell receptor beta chains derived from one specimen sequenced in a study of cytomegalovirus exposure and HLA in healthy donors. With 60 Vbeta and 13 Jbeta primers, the PCR was carried out. The data were produced by immunoSEQ multiplex PCR, yet TCRdb's version contains in-frame clones alone and is incomplete. Of 150,000 to 200,000 clones in the sample, almost 80% were seen once. Sequencing used PBMCs. The receptors stem from a man aged 35-49 years in good health and CMV-seropositive.

The chain employs TRBV18 and TRBJ2-7; D might be TRBD2 (6 bases). Germline loops: CDR1 KGHSH, CDR2 LQKENI. The CDR3 is made up of 15 amino acids. Trimming left V 0 bases short and J 0 bases short, with 9 bases between. CDR3 amino acids: CASSPPGSSSYEQYF. The CDR3 DNA reads as TGTGCCAGCTCACCACCCGGGAGTAGCTCCTACGAGCAGTACTTC.

The rearrangement uses TRBV19 and TRBJ1-5; 9 nucleotides agree with TRBD1. V dropped 8 bases and J dropped 6; count of bases not matched to a gene: 8. The CDR3 runs to 14 residues. CDR1 is LNHDA and CDR2 is SQIVND in the germline V gene (reference sequence). The CDR3 reads CASGGQGGSQPQHF. CDR3 DNA: TGTGCCAGTGGGGGACAGGGAGGATCTCAGCCCCAGCATTTT. Full variable domain (rest looked up from reference TRBV19 and TRBJ1-5): DGGITQSPKYLFRKEGQNVTLSCEQNLNHDAMYWYRQDPGQGLRLIYYSQIVNDFQKGDIAEGYSVSREKKESFPLTVTSAQKNPTAFYLCASGGQGGSQPQHFGDGTRLSIL.

This chain joins TRBV28 and TRBJ2-7, with D possibly TRBD1 on 5 matching bases. This CDR3 spans 17 amino acids. V shed 7 bases and J shed 4 bases, with 26 bases lying between them. CDR1 MDHEN and CDR2 SYDVKM come from the germline V gene. The CDR3 nucleotides read TGTGCCAGCATACCCTCTGCCGAGACAGATAAACTTTACGAGCAGTACTTC. Its translation is CASIPSAETDKLYEQYF.

The V and J genes are TRBV19 and TRBJ2-4, with D maybe TRBD2 (6 bases). Trimming removed 9 bases from V and 2 bases from J, with 17 bases in between. CDR3 size: 15 residues. Germline values: CDR1 LNHDA, CDR2 SQIVND (reference sequence). The CDR3 sequence is CASRFRDSPKNIQYF. In DNA, the CDR3 is TGTGCCAGCAGATTTCGGGACTCCCCCAAAAACATTCAGTACTTC.

In its sample, this clone was seen a few times. V gene TRBV7-8 combines with J gene TRBJ2-2; D is possibly TRBD1 (6 bases). CDR1 is SGHVS, CDR2 FQNEAQ, per germline. V was shortened by 3 bases and J by 4 bases, with 12 bases between the two germline ends. This CDR3 has 15 amino acids. As DNA, the CDR3 is TGTGCCAGCAGCTTCGGACAGTACTCCACCGGGGAGCTGTTTTTT. Encoded protein: CASSFGQYSTGELFF.

The V gene is TRBV10-3, the J gene TRBJ2-7; a weak D match, TRBD1 (6 bases). The CDR3 spans 14 residues. Trimming took 0 bases from V and 3 from J, leaving 9 bases between them. From germline, CDR1 is ENHRY and CDR2 SYGVKD. As DNA, the CDR3 is TGTGCCATCAGTGAGTCTAGCAGGGGCTACGAGCAGTACTTC. Translating gives CAISESSRGYEQYF.

The rearrangement links TRBV5-4 to TRBJ2-7; 9 positions agree with TRBD2. Germline V CDR1 and CDR2: SGHNT, YYREEE (reference sequence). The V gene end was trimmed by 7 bases and the J gene end by 3 bases; junction bases not matched to a gene: 11. The CDR3 has 15 amino acids. CDR3 sequence (DNA): TGTGCCAGCGCGGTAGCGGGAGAGGTAGACTACGAGCAGTACTTC. This codes for CASAVAGEVDYEQYF.

As DNA, the CDR3 is TGTGCCAGCCAGGACAGGGGGCGCGGCTACACCTTC. Translation: CASQDRGRGYTF. The chain couples TRBV27 to TRBJ1-2; 11 positions match TRBD1. With 8 bases clipped from V and 8 bases from J, the junction kept 4 bases outside the gene matches. CDR3 length: 12 residues. The germline V gene encodes CDR1 MNHEY and CDR2 SMNVEV (reference sequence).

The chain carries TRBV11-3 and TRBJ2-6; TRBD1 is a possible D gene (7 bases). The CDR3 runs 15 residues. Germline V gives CDR1 SGHNT, CDR2 YENEEA. V was pared by 8 bases and J by 3 bases, with 14 bases between. The CDR3 sequence is CASVGGGGGANVLTF. CDR3 coding DNA: TGTGCCAGCGTTGGAGGGGGCGGTGGGGCCAACGTCCTGACTTTC.

The chain links TRBV5-1 to TRBJ2-7; TRBD2 matches 7 bases. This CDR3 spans 14 amino acids. Trimming at V came to 4 bases and at J to 2 bases, leaving 6 bases not matched to a gene. The germline CDR1 and CDR2 sequences are SGHRS and YFSETQ. CDR3 in amino acids: CASSAGDSTYEQYF. The CDR3 DNA follows: TGCGCCAGCAGCGCGGGGGACTCAACCTACGAGCAGTACTTC.

V usage is TRBV7-6 and J usage is TRBJ2-3, with 7 bases identical to TRBD1. CDR3 size: 14 residues. Germline CDR1 reads SGHVS; CDR2 reads FNYEAQ. V dropped 6 bases and J dropped 2; count of bases not matched to a gene: 5. The CDR3 here is CASSRQGITDTQYF. CDR3 bases: TGTGCCAGCAGTAGACAGGGAATCACAGATACGCAGTATTTT. Full variable domain (outside the CDR3, taken from reference TRBV7-6 and TRBJ2-3): GAGVSQSPRYKVTKRGQDVALRCDPISGHVSLYWYRQALGQGPEFLTYFNYEAQQDKSGLPNDRFSAERPEGSISTLTIQRTEQRDSAMYRCASSRQGITDTQYFGPGTRLTVL.

J is TRBJ1-1 and V is TRBV27; maybe TRBD1 (5 bases). CDR1 and CDR2 (germline): MNHEY, SMNVEV (reference sequence). Trimming removed 1 base from V and 5 bases from J, with 11 bases in between. This CDR3 has 14 residues. In nucleotides, the CDR3 is TGTGCCAGCAGTTTATGGGGGGAGGGTACTGAAGCTTTCTTT. Translating it yields CASSLWGEGTEAFF.

The J gene is TRBJ1-1, the V gene TRBV5-1, with a tentative D call TRBD1 (5 bases). Trimming stripped 3 bases from V and 1 base from J, with 10 bases between. Germline CDR1 reads SGHRS; CDR2 reads YFSETQ. The CDR3 totals 14 residues. The CDR3 sequence: CASSSWGENTEAFF. The CDR3 coding sequence is TGCGCCAGCAGCTCGTGGGGGGAGAACACTGAAGCTTTCTTT.